These 3 T cell receptor beta chains were sequenced from one sample in a study of identical twins. TCRdb reprocessed the 5' RACE reads with MiXCR, giving one entry per CDR3 protein. The sample yields around 300,000 distinct CDR3 sequences, about 8.3% seen once. Separately, the same data were catalogued under a study of yellow fever vaccine responses in identical twins.

Sequenced input: memory (CD45RO+) T cells sorted from blood. The receptors come from a woman aged 18-29 years in good health.

The chain combines TRBV18 with TRBJ2-1, with 8 positions matching TRBD2. With 0 bases clipped from V and 8 bases from J, the junction kept 12 bases outside the gene matches. This CDR3 has 17 amino acids. Germline V gene lookup returns CDR1 KGHSH and CDR2 LQKENI. The CDR3 sequence is CASSPPLTSGSRDEQFF. The CDR3 DNA reads as TGTGCCAGCTCACCACCCCTGACCAGCGGGAGTCGGGATGAGCAGTTCTTC.

This clonotype has a count of ten or more. This chain links TRBV5-6 with TRBJ2-7, with TRBD1 matching 7 bases. The CDR3 is made up of 14 amino acids. V was clipped by 4 bases and J by 7 bases; unmatched bases: 11. Per the germline V gene, CDR1 is SGHDT and CDR2 is YYEEEE. The CDR3 is CASSPTTGTREQYV. The DNA of the CDR3 is TGTGCCAGCAGCCCCACGACAGGGACGCGGGAGCAGTACGTC.

This clonotype was observed a few times. The chain uses TRBV6-1 and TRBJ1-2; TRBD1 matches at 7 bases. Germline V gene data show CDR1 as MNHNS and CDR2 as SASEGT. V lost 6 bases, J lost 0 bases, and 16 bases stayed unmatched. This CDR3 contains 18 residues. The CDR3: CASRLIWGGQSTNYGYTF. The CDR3 DNA reads TGTGCCAGCAGGCTCATTTGGGGGGGACAGTCTACTAACTATGGCTACACCTTC.